This T cell receptor beta chain came from a study of blood T cell repertoires in COVID-19. About the research overall: Acute and convalescent COVID-19 samples came from the United States, Italy and Spain. In each case, the material was cDNA or gDNA derived from T cells, B-cell-depleted T cells, or PBMCs.

The germline V gene encodes CDR1 SGHRS and CDR2 YFSETQ. J lost 2 bases, V lost 3 bases, and 7 bases had no gene match. CDR3 size: 16 residues. As handled by the study authors: Estimation of nucleated cell counts relied on the amplification of reference gene primers. Sequenced by immunoSEQ multiplex PCR; TCRdb stores in-frame clones only, minus some. The V and J calls and clone size are taken from that table; D and trimming were inferred from the DNA. Among more than 150,000 clones listed, nearly 80% were seen once. The sequence was obtained from a woman in her 70s with acute or convalescent COVID-19. The sample comprised peripheral blood. The J gene is TRBJ2-2, the V gene TRBV5-1; 7 positions match TRBD1. CDR3 nucleotides: TGCGCCAGCAGCTCTAAGCGACAGGGAAACACCGGGGAGCTGTTTTTT. Translation: CASSSKRQGNTGELFF.